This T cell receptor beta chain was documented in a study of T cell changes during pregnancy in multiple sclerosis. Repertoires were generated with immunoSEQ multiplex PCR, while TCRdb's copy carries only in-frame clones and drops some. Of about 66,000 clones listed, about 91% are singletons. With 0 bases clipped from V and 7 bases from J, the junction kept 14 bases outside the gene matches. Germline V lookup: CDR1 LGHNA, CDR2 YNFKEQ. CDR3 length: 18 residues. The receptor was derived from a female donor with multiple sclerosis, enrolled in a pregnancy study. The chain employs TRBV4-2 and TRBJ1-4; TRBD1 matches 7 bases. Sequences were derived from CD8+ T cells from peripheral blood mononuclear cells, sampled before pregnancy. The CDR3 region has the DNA TGTGCCAGCAGCCAAGATTCGTCCTCGGGACAGCCATTTGAAAAACTGTTTTTT. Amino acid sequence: CASSQDSSSGQPFEKLFF.